This T cell receptor (beta chain) was observed in a study of technical replicates of blood from a few donors. Method: immunoSEQ multiplex PCR; TCRdb's copy keeps in-frame clones and lacks some. The sample records some 80,000 clones, 90% to 96% being singletons. This TCR was recovered from a human donor in good health. The sequenced material came from T cells isolated from PBMCs.

The CDR3 is CASSREPYGYTF. CDR3 DNA sequence: TGTGCCAGCTCGCGGGAACCCTATGGCTACACCTTC. V and J are TRBV18 and TRBJ1-2; D ambiguous. From germline, CDR1 is KGHSH and CDR2 LQKENI. The V end lost 6 bases, the J end lost 4 bases, and 9 bases lay between the germline ends. This CDR3 has 12 amino acids.